This TCR beta chain was documented in a study of early T cells in non-severe SARS-CoV-2 infection. In the study overall: Chains stayed unpaired after sequencing of bulk RNA from unsorted whole blood. Study-level results: Comparison of clonotypes with VDJdb favored anti-spike CD8 responses while missing private and CD4 specificities.

Per germline, CDR1 SGHAT and CDR2 FQNNGV. Trimming took off 1 base at V and 0 bases at J, with 7 bases between the two ends. The CDR3 contains 15 residues. There are many counts of this clonotype. What it binds is unknown. Attachment of unique molecular identifiers was made to individual cDNA molecules. TCRdb reanalysed the 5' RACE reads using MiXCR and keeps one entry per CDR3 protein. The sample lists 25,000 to 35,000 distinct CDR3 sequences, 5% to 5.5% occurring once. V is TRBV11-2 and J is TRBJ2-1, with a weak D call TRBD1 (5 bases). This TCR derives from an adult who was a healthcare worker with PCR-confirmed SARS-CoV-2 infection or an uninfected control (not recorded which). Sequenced: whole blood. CDR3 in amino acids: CASSLVRDSYNEQFF. The CDR3 DNA reads TGTGCCAGCAGCTTAGTCAGGGACTCCTACAATGAGCAGTTCTTC.